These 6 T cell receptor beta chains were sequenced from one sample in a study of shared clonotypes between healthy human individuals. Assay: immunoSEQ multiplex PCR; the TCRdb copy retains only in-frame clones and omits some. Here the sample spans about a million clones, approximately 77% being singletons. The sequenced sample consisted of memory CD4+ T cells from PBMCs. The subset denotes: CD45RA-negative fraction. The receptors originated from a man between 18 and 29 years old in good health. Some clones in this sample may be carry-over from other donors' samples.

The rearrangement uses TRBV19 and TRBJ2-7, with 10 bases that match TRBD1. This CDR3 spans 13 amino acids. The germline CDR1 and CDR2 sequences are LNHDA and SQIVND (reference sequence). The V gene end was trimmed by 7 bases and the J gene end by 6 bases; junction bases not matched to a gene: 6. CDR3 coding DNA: TGTGCCAGTAAGGGACAGGGGACCTTCGAGCAGTACTTC. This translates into CASKGQGTFEQYF.

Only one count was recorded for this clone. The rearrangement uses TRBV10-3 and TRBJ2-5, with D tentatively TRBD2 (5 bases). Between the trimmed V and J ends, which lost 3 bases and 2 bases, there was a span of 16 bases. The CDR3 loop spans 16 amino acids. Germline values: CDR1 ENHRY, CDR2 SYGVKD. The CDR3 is CAISDSRAARQETQYF. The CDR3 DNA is TGTGCCATCAGTGACTCGCGGGCGGCCAGACAAGAGACCCAGTACTTC.

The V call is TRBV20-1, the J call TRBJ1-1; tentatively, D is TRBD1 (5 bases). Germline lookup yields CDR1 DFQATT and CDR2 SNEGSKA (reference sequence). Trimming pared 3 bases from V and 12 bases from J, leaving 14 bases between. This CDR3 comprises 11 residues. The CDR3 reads CSASGRDRSFF. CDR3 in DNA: TGCAGTGCTAGCGGCAGGGATAGGTCTTTCTTT.

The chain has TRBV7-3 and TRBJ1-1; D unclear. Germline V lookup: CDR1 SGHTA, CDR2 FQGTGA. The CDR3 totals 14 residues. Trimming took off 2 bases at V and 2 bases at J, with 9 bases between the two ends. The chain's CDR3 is CASSLWGRNTEAFF. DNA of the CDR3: TGTGCCAGCAGCTTATGGGGTCGCAACACTGAAGCTTTCTTT.

The CDR3 DNA reads as TGTGCCTGGAGTGTACCCCCGGGGATCTATGGCTACACCTTC. It yields the protein CAWSVPPGIYGYTF. V gene TRBV30 combines with J gene TRBJ1-2; D ambiguous. Germline CDR1 reads GTSNPN; CDR2 reads SVGIG (reference sequence). The CDR3 length is 14 residues. The ends were cut back, 0 bases at V and 4 bases at J, with 12 bases in the middle. Complete variable domain (other parts from reference TRBV30 and TRBJ1-2): SQTIHQWPATLVQPVGSPLSLECTVEGTSNPNLYWYRQAAGRGLQLLFYSVGIGQISSEVPQNLSASRPQDRQFILSSKKLLLSDSGFYLCAWSVPPGIYGYTFGSGTRLTVV.

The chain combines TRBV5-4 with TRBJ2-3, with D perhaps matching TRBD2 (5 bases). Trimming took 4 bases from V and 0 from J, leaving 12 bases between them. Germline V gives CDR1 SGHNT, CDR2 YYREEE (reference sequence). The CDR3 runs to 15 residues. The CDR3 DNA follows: TGTGCCAGCAGCGCCCGGACTGCTAGCACAGATACGCAGTATTTT. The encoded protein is CASSARTASTDTQYF. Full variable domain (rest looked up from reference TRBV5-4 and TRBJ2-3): ETGVTQSPTHLIKTRGQQVTLRCSSQSGHNTVSWYQQALGQGPQFIFQYYREEENGRGNFPPRFSGLQFPNYSSELNVNALELDDSALYLCASSARTASTDTQYFGPGTRLTVL.